A selection of T cell receptor beta chains follows, all from one sample in a study of cytomegalovirus exposure and HLA in healthy donors. Only in-frame clones appear in the TCRdb table, and some are missing; sequencing was by immunoSEQ multiplex PCR. The sample carries some 110,000 clones, 60% to 80% recorded once. The sequencing sample was made of PBMCs. Every receptor here comes from a man aged 60 to 69 in good health and CMV-seropositive. Each CDR3 is given with its conserved first and last residue.

v_call cdr3_aa
TRBV30 CAWSLTRGANGELFF
TRBV28 CASRGGPNYGYTF
TRBV28 CASKTGAAGNTIYF
TRBV10-3 CAISGGRGGGEETQYF
TRBV18 CASSPGQPFGGSGNTIYF
TRBV7-2 CASSLAQVAGSPLHF
TRBV25-1 CASSAMTGGISYEQYF
TRBV7-9 CASSLFPRSDLEETQYF
TRBV4-1 CASSLQGEVGQGGYTF
TRBV2 CASSEARGGVYQETQYF